These T cell receptor beta chains were read from a single sample in a study of Siglec-9 on CD8 T cells in melanoma. This table comes from immunoSEQ multiplex PCR, and its TCRdb copy is limited to in-frame clones, with some not included. The top ten hold more than 1.5% of the sample, which has 36,000 or so clones, 80% to 85% seen once. The sequencing input was Siglec-9- CD8+ T cells sorted from blood. The receptor source for this set is a human donor in good health. The conserved cysteine and the conserved F or W are not part of the CDR3 here. A D gene is named only where the DNA matches it firmly.

>-|TRBJ1-2|TRBV2|11
ASSEQGQIGYT
>-|TRBJ1-5|TRBV10-3|13
AISESGLGDQPQH
>TRBD1|TRBJ1-3|TRBV4-1|17
ASSQDHVRTGGKGNTIY
>-|TRBJ2-2|TRBV5-6|12
ASSFLRSTGELF
>-|TRBJ1-2|TRBV19|11
ASSITGGRGYT
>TRBD2|TRBJ2-5|TRBV7-9|13
ASSPLAGGPETQY
>-|TRBJ2-7|TRBV21-1|12
ASSIDGYLLEQY
>TRBD1|TRBJ2-3|TRBV5-1|19
ASSSRVGQGPLGASSDTQY
>-|TRBJ2-7|TRBV28|14
ASSESRVGGSYEQY
>-|TRBJ1-6|TRBV11-2|13
ASSLVKGSNLPLH
>-|TRBJ2-7|TRBV7-9|10
ASSSDRLEQY
>-|TRBJ2-7|TRBV5-4|12
ASSATGHNYEQY
>-|TRBJ2-7|TRBV7-9|11
ASSPSGSYEQY
>-|TRBJ1-5|TRBV9|12
ASSVWGAGQPQH